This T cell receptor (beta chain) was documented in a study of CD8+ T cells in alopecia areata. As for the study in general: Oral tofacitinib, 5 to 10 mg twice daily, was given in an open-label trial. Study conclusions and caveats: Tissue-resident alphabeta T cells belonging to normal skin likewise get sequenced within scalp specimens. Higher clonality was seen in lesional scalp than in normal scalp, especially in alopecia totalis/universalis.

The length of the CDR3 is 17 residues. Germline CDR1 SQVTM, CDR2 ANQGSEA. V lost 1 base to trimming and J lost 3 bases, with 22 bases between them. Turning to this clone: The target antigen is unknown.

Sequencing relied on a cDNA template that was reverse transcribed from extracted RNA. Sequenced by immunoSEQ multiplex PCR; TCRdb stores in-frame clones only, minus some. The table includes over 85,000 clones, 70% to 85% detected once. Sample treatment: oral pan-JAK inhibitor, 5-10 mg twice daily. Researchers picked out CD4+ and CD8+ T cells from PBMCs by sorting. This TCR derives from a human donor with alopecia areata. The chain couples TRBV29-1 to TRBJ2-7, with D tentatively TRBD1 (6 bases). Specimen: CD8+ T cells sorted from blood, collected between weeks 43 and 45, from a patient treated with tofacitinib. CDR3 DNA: TGCAGCGTTGAAGGGGGGCAGGGAGAAGACACCTACTACGAGCAGTACTTC. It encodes CSVEGGQGEDTYYEQYF.